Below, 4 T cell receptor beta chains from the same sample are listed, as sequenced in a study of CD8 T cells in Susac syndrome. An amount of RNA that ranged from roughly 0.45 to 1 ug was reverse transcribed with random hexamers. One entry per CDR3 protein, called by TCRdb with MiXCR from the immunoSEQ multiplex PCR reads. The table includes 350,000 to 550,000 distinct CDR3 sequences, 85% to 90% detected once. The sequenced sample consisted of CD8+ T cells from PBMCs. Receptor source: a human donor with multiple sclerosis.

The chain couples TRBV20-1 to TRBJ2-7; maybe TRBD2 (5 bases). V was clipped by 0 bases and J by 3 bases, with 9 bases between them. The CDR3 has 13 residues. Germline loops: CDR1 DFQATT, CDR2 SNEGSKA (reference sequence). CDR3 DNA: TGCAGTGCTAGAGAGAGTAGCGACTACGAGCAGTACTTC. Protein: CSARESSDYEQYF.

The CDR3 reads CASSYLTRDGNTEAFF. CDR3 bases: TGTGCCAGCAGCTACCTCACCCGGGACGGTAACACTGAAGCTTTCTTT. V and J are TRBV12-3 or TRBV12-4 and TRBJ1-1, with D perhaps TRBD1 (5 bases). The V end lost 6 bases, the J end lost 2 bases, and 19 bases lay between the germline ends. The CDR3 runs 16 residues.

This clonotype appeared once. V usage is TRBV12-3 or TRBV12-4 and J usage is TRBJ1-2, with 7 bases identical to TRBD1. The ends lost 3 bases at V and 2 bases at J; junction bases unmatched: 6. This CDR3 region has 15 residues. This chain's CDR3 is CASSFTGDGNYGYTF. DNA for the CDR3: TGTGCCAGCAGTTTCACAGGGGACGGCAACTATGGCTACACCTTC.

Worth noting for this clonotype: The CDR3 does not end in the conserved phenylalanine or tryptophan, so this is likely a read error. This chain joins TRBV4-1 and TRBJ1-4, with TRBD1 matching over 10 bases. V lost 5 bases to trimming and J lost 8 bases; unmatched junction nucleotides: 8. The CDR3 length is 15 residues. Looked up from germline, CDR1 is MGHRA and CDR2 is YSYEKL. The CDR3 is CASSGQGQGLEKLFL. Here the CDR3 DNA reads TGCGCCAGCAGCGGCCAGGGACAGGGGTTAGAAAAACTGTTTCTT.